This TCR beta chain was captured in a study of blood T cell repertoires in COVID-19. Whole-study context: Material from acute and convalescent COVID-19 was sourced from the United States, Italy and Spain. T cells, B-cell-depleted T cells, or PBMCs provided the cDNA or gDNA that served as material.

In the original workflow: Estimation of nucleated cell counts was performed using reference gene primer amplification. Sequencing was performed with immunoSEQ multiplex PCR; in TCRdb, only in-frame clones are kept and a portion is missing. V, J and clone size are those of that table, while D and trimming were read from the DNA. The data contain 70,000 or so clones, roughly three quarters of them singletons. V trimming: 3 bases; J trimming: 3 bases; junction bases outside the gene matches: 9. Germline CDR1 is SGHVS and CDR2 is FQNEAQ. This CDR3 is built from 16 residues. The sequencing sample was made of peripheral blood. The chain links TRBV7-8 to TRBJ2-7; TRBD1 matches 9 bases. The TCR was taken from a human donor in a cohort sampled during active COVID-19. Written as DNA, the CDR3 is TGTGCCAGCAGCTTGGGACAGGGATCCCAAGGCTACGAGCAGTACTTC. This sequence encodes CASSLGQGSQGYEQYF. The variable domain in full, completed from reference TRBV7-8 and TRBJ2-7, reads GAGVSQSPRYKVAKRGQDVALRCDPISGHVSLFWYQQALGQGPEFLTYFQNEAQLDKSGLPSDRFFAERPEGSVSTLKIQRTQQEDSAVYLCASSLGQGSQGYEQYFGPGTRLTVT.